What follows are 29 T cell receptor beta chains derived from one specimen sequenced in a study of shared clonotypes between healthy human individuals. TCRdb keeps only in-frame clones here, not all; method: immunoSEQ multiplex PCR. Of 1 million to 1.3 million clones in the sample, around 78% were seen once. What was sequenced was memory CD4+ T cells from PBMCs. Noted subset: CD45RA-negative fraction. These receptors were taken from a man younger than 35 in good health. Some clones in this sample may be carry-over from other donors' samples.

The chain recombines TRBV7-9 with TRBJ2-1; the match to TRBD2 covers 9 bases. The CDR3 consists of 15 residues. Germline-derived CDR1 and CDR2 are SEHNR and FQNEAQ (reference sequence). The V and J ends lost 9 bases and 1 base, in that order; junction bases with no gene match: 7. The CDR3 sequence: CASRLAGISYNEQFF. The CDR3 DNA follows: TGTGCCAGTAGGCTAGCGGGAATATCCTACAATGAGCAGTTCTTC.

This rearrangement joins TRBV7-2 to TRBJ1-2, with 10 bases identical to TRBD1. CDR1 is SGHTA, CDR2 FQGNSA, per germline. The CDR3 spans 15 residues. The V and J ends lost 1 base and 4 bases, in that order; junction bases with no gene match: 3. The DNA of the CDR3 is TGTGCCAGCAGCTTAGGGACAGGGGGGGGCTATGGCTACACCTTC. Translation: CASSLGTGGGYGYTF.

There are many counts of this clone. The chain joins TRBV5-1 to TRBJ1-5, with D perhaps TRBD1 (5 bases). CDR3 length equals 13 residues. The germline V gene encodes CDR1 SGHRS and CDR2 YFSETQ. The ends were cut back, 1 base at V and 5 bases at J, with 7 bases in the middle. DNA of the CDR3: TGCGCCAGCAGCTTGCTAGGGGATCAGCCCCAGCATTTT. It specifies CASSLLGDQPQHF.

In regard to this clone: A much bigger clone sits one base away, suggesting this may be a read error. The chain carries TRBV7-3 and TRBJ2-2, with D possibly TRBD1 on 5 matching bases. CDR1 and CDR2 (germline): SGHTA, FQGTGA. The germline V and J ends were trimmed by 2 bases and 6 bases, with 7 bases remaining between them. The CDR3 runs to 13 residues. CDR3 sequence reads: CASSLGAPGELFF. The CDR3 DNA reads TGTGCCAGCAGCTTAGGGGCGCCCGGGGAGCTGTTTTTT.

In the case of this clone: No conserved phenylalanine or tryptophan ends this CDR3, so it is likely a read error. The CDR3 reads CASSEQGKTGELFL. Written as DNA, the CDR3 is TGTGCCAGCAGTGAGCAGGGAAAAACCGGGGAGCTGTTTCTT. The chain has TRBV6-6 and TRBJ2-2, with D tentatively TRBD1 (5 bases). Looked up from germline, CDR1 is MNHNY and CDR2 is SVGAGI (reference sequence). V lost 5 bases to trimming and J lost 5 bases, with 12 bases between them. This CDR3 has 14 residues.

This clone was seen ten or more times. The chain joins TRBV6-5 to TRBJ2-3; D is perhaps TRBD1 or TRBD2 (5 bases each). V shed 5 bases and J shed 1 base, with 13 bases lying between them. CDR3 length: 15 amino acids. CDR1 MNHEY and CDR2 SVGAGI come from the germline V gene. The CDR3 DNA sequence: TGTGCCAGCAGTCCGCTGAGGGGACGCACAGATACGCAGTATTTT. Translating it yields CASSPLRGRTDTQYF.

This sequence joins TRBV29-1 and TRBJ2-7; 9 nucleotides match TRBD1. The V gene end was trimmed by 4 bases and the J gene end by 5 bases; junction bases not matched to a gene: 6. CDR3 length: 13 amino acids. Germline V gives CDR1 SQVTM, CDR2 ANQGSEA. The DNA for the CDR3 is TGCAGCGTTGTAATTACAGGGGGCAACGAGCAGTACTTC. Protein product: CSVVITGGNEQYF.

On this clone: Other nucleotide sequences in the sample specify the same CDR3. This sequence joins TRBV18 and TRBJ1-2; 7 bases fit TRBD1. Germline trimming cut 6 bases from V and 3 bases from J; bases unmatched to any gene: 4. CDR1 and CDR2 from the germline V gene are KGHSH and LQKENI. This CDR3 has 13 residues. CDR3 DNA: TGTGCCAGCTCTCCGGGGACAGACTATGGCTACACCTTC. As protein: CASSPGTDYGYTF.

This chain connects TRBV15 to TRBJ1-1, with D possibly TRBD1 on 6 matching bases. From germline, CDR1 is LNHNV and CDR2 YYDKDF (reference sequence). Trimming left V 1 base short and J 5 bases short, with 17 bases between. There are 16 residues in the CDR3. CDR3 loop: CATSRARGQGRTEAFF. As DNA, the CDR3 is TGTGCCACCAGCAGAGCCCGGGGGCAAGGGAGGACTGAAGCTTTCTTT. Full variable domain (remainder filled in from reference TRBV15 and TRBJ1-1): DAMVIQNPRYQVTQFGKPVTLSCSQTLNHNVMYWYQQKSSQAPKLLFHYYDKDFNNEADTPDNFQSRRPNTSFCFLDIRSPGLGDTAMYLCATSRARGQGRTEAFFGQGTRLTVV.

The V call is TRBV5-1, the J call TRBJ2-3; TRBD1 agrees at 7 bases. V was clipped by 2 bases and J by 7 bases; unmatched bases: 4. Germline CDR1 SGHRS, CDR2 YFSETQ. The CDR3 has 13 residues. The CDR3 protein is CASSLQGSNTQYF. In DNA, the CDR3 is TGCGCCAGCAGCTTACAGGGGTCGAATACGCAGTATTTT.

The chain couples TRBV28 to TRBJ1-5; no reliable D call. The germline gives CDR1 MDHEN, CDR2 SYDVKM. V shed 2 bases and J shed 7 bases, with 9 bases lying between them. The CDR3 covers 13 residues. The CDR3 region has the DNA TGTGCCAGCAGTTTAGGAATAAGACAGCCCCAGCATTTT. Residues: CASSLGIRQPQHF. The whole variable domain, remainder taken from reference TRBV28 and TRBJ1-5, is DVKVTQSSRYLVKRTGEKVFLECVQDMDHENMFWYRQDPGLGLRLIYFSYDVKMKEKGDIPEGYSVSREKKERFSLILESASTNQTSMYLCASSLGIRQPQHFGDGTRLSIL.

The chain links TRBV11-1 to TRBJ2-1; the match to TRBD2 covers 7 bases. The germline V gene has CDR1 SGHAT and CDR2 FQDESV (reference sequence). The CDR3 loop spans 18 amino acids. V was clipped by 5 bases and J by 8 bases; unmatched bases: 21. DNA of the CDR3: TGTGCCAGCAGCGTCCAACCCCCGCTAGCGGTAGGTGGCGATGAGCAGTTCTTC. Residues: CASSVQPPLAVGGDEQFF.

V is TRBV7-2 and J is TRBJ1-5; D gene ambiguous. CDR1 SGHTA and CDR2 FQGNSA come from the germline V gene. The CDR3 covers 13 residues. The V and J ends lost 1 base and 7 bases respectively, with 8 bases between them. As DNA, the CDR3 is TGTGCCAGCAGCTTAGATCCGGCGCAGCCCCAGCATTTT. This translates into CASSLDPAQPQHF.

The chain couples TRBV28 to TRBJ2-7; 12 bases match TRBD2. In germline, CDR1 is MDHEN, CDR2 SYDVKM. The CDR3 loop spans 16 amino acids. V was pared by 3 bases and J by 2 bases, with 5 bases of the junction left unmatched. The CDR3 region is CASSLMTSGSPYEQYF. CDR3 in DNA: TGTGCCAGCAGTTTGATGACTAGCGGGAGTCCCTACGAGCAGTACTTC.

The chain joins TRBV4-1 to TRBJ2-1; 10 bases are a match to TRBD2. Germline CDR1 and CDR2: MGHRA and YSYEKL. This CDR3 region has 15 residues. V gave up 6 bases and J gave up 4 bases; unmatched junction bases: 6. The CDR3 DNA follows: TGCGCCAGCAGACCCGGACTAGCGGTGTACAATGAGCAGTTCTTC. This translates into CASRPGLAVYNEQFF.

This chain connects TRBV7-3 to TRBJ2-5; D not certain. The ends were cut back, 1 base at V and 5 bases at J, with 8 bases in the middle. CDR1 is SGHTA and CDR2 is FQGTGA in the germline V gene. CDR3 length: 13 amino acids. CDR3 amino acids: CASSLSRFETQYF. The CDR3 coding sequence is TGTGCCAGCAGCTTAAGCCGGTTCGAGACCCAGTACTTC.

This clone occurred once. V gene TRBV7-2 combines with J gene TRBJ1-5, with TRBD1 matching 8 bases. V dropped 2 bases and J dropped 6; count of bases not matched to a gene: 0. The germline CDR1 and CDR2 sequences are SGHTA and FQGNSA. The CDR3 spans 13 residues. CDR3 in DNA: TGTGCCAGCAGCTTAACAGGGGGTCAGCCCCAGCATTTT. This translates into CASSLTGGQPQHF.

The gene calls are TRBV9 and TRBJ2-1, with 7 bases fitting TRBD2. CDR1 is SGDLS and CDR2 is YYNGEE in the germline V gene. Trimming at V came to 3 bases and at J to 3 bases, leaving 9 bases not matched to a gene. The CDR3 totals 16 residues. CDR3 amino acids: CASSDSGLAVYNEQFF. In DNA form, the CDR3 reads TGTGCCAGCAGCGATTCGGGGCTAGCGGTCTACAATGAGCAGTTCTTC.

This clone was counted a few times. The V and J genes are TRBV7-8 and TRBJ2-1; no clear D gene. The CDR3 is 17 residues long. Germline loops: CDR1 SGHVS, CDR2 FQNEAQ. V was shortened by 5 bases and J by 3 bases, with 20 bases between the two germline ends. The CDR3 is CASSPAIGGSVYNEQFF. In nucleotides, the CDR3 is TGTGCCAGCAGCCCGGCGATAGGTGGGTCGGTCTACAATGAGCAGTTCTTC.

This clone was picked up a small number of times. Other DNA variants within this sample encode the same CDR3. The V and J genes are TRBV2 and TRBJ1-2; TRBD1 aligns across 11 bases. The trim removed 5 bases at V and 3 bases at J, leaving 2 bases unmatched. Germline lookup yields CDR1 SNHLY and CDR2 FYNNEI. The CDR3 totals 14 residues. As DNA, the CDR3 is TGTGCCAGCAGTCGGGACAGGGGGGACTATGGCTACACCTTC. Translation: CASSRDRGDYGYTF.

This chain connects TRBV7-9 to TRBJ2-3, with TRBD1 identical over 7 bases. Losses at the gene ends were 7 bases for V and 3 bases for J; bases not matched to a gene: 10. The CDR3 runs 15 residues. Germline V gene lookup returns CDR1 SEHNR and CDR2 FQNEAQ (reference sequence). CDR3 DNA: TGTGCCAGCACCCTAGGGGGCCCCGGTACAGATACGCAGTATTTT. Its translation: CASTLGGPGTDTQYF.

Regarding this clone: The sample carries other DNA sequences with the same CDR3. This chain uses TRBV5-1 with TRBJ1-1, with D possibly TRBD1 on 5 matching bases. The V end lost 3 bases, the J end lost 0 bases, and 9 bases lay between the germline ends. CDR3 length: 14 amino acids. Germline CDR1 SGHRS, CDR2 YFSETQ. Written as DNA, the CDR3 is TGCGCCAGCAGCTGGGACGGCATGAACACTGAAGCTTTCTTT. Its protein is CASSWDGMNTEAFF.

The chain links TRBV10-2 to TRBJ2-1; 8 bases agree with TRBD2. Looked up from germline, CDR1 is WSHSY and CDR2 is SAAADI. With 7 bases clipped from V and 5 bases from J, the junction kept 7 bases outside the gene matches. This CDR3 contains 14 residues. Written as DNA, the CDR3 is TGCGCCAGCAAGCAAGCGGGAGCTCACAATGAGCAGTTCTTC. Translated, it gives CASKQAGAHNEQFF.

V and J are TRBV4-1 and TRBJ2-7, with D possibly being TRBD2 (5 bases). V lost 4 bases to trimming and J lost 6 bases, with 13 bases between them. This CDR3 has 13 residues. Germline V gene sequence: CDR1 MGHRA, CDR2 YSYEKL. CDR3 sequence: CASSLAPGSEQYF. The DNA of the CDR3 is TGCGCCAGCAGCCTCGCCCCGGGGAGCGAGCAGTACTTC.

J is TRBJ2-7 and V is TRBV10-3, with 8 bases aligning to TRBD1. Germline trimming cut 8 bases from V and 3 bases from J; bases unmatched to any gene: 9. CDR1 and CDR2 from the germline V gene are ENHRY and SYGVKD. The CDR3 loop spans 14 amino acids. The CDR3 reads CAIGGGRGHYEQYF. The CDR3 bases are TGTGCCATCGGGGGAGGCAGGGGGCACTACGAGCAGTACTTC.

The genes are TRBV9 and TRBJ2-7, with no clear D. This CDR3 comprises 12 residues. V was pared by 0 bases and J by 3 bases, with 4 bases between. The germline V gene encodes CDR1 SGDLS and CDR2 YYNGEE. The CDR3 here is CASSVEGYEQYF. CDR3 DNA sequence: TGTGCCAGCAGCGTAGAGGGCTACGAGCAGTACTTC.

V is TRBV19 and J is TRBJ2-7, with 9 positions matching TRBD1. The V and J ends lost 5 bases and 5 bases, in that order; junction bases with no gene match: 7. In germline, CDR1 is LNHDA, CDR2 SQIVND (reference sequence). The CDR3 is 14 amino acids. Here the CDR3 DNA reads TGTGCCAGTAGTGCTCGACAGGGGGTCCACGAGCAGTACTTC. It codes for CASSARQGVHEQYF.

This clone was detected only once. This sequence joins TRBV7-6 and TRBJ1-1; TRBD1 matches 8 bases. The CDR3 has 13 amino acids. The V and J ends lost 1 base and 11 bases, in that order; junction bases with no gene match: 6. CDR1 SGHVS and CDR2 FNYEAQ come from the germline V gene. The CDR3 reads CASSLGQGAGAFF. The DNA of the CDR3 is TGTGCCAGCAGCTTAGGGCAGGGGGCCGGCGCTTTCTTT.

The CDR3 DNA reads TGTGCCAGCAGCGTAGAGAGCTTGGGGGCAGCCGCCACCGGGGAGCTGTTTTTT. Protein sequence: CASSVESLGAAATGELFF. This chain joins TRBV9 and TRBJ2-2, with a possible D match to TRBD1 (6 bases). The V end was cut by 0 bases, the J end by 4 bases, with 19 bases between. The CDR3 covers 18 residues. Germline V gene sequence: CDR1 SGDLS, CDR2 YYNGEE.